The following is a T cell receptor (beta chain) sequence with its context. TCRdb itself ran the 5' RACE reads through MiXCR, one entry per CDR3 protein. Altogether around 490,000 distinct CDR3 sequences are present, about 13% being singletons, with the ten largest covering approximately 1%. V lost 1 base, J lost 4 bases, and 20 bases lay in between. This CDR3 has 17 residues. From germline, CDR1 is SGHNT and CDR2 YENEEA. The sample comes from a study of identical twins. Another study also made use of these data, one on yellow fever vaccine responses in identical twins.

The chain employs TRBV11-3 and TRBJ2-7; D unresolved. The receptor was derived from a woman aged 18-35 years in good health. Sequenced input: CD4+ T cells sorted from blood. CDR3 DNA sequence: TGTGCCAGCAGCTTAGGGGGAAGGGCGACCCAAACGTACGAGCAGTACTTC. Translating gives CASSLGGRATQTYEQYF.